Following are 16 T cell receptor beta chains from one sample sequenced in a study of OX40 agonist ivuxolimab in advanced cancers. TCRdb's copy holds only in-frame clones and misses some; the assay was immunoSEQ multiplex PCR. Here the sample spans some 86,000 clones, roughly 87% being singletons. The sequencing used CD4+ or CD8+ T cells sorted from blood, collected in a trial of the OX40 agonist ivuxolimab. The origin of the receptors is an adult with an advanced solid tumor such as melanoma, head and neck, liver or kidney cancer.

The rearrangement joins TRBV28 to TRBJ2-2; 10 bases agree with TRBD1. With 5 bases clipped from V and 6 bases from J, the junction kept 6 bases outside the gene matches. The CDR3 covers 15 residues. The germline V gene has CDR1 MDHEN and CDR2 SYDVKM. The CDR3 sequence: CASSPGTGVPGELFF. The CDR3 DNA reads TGTGCCAGCAGTCCCGGGACAGGGGTCCCCGGGGAGCTGTTTTTT.

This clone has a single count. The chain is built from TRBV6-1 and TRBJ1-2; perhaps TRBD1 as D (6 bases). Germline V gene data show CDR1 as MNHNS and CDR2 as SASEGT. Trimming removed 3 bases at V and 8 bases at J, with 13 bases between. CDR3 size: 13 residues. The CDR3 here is CASSDSGTRGYTF. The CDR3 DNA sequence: TGTGCCAGCAGTGATTCAGGGACACGCGGCTACACCTTC.

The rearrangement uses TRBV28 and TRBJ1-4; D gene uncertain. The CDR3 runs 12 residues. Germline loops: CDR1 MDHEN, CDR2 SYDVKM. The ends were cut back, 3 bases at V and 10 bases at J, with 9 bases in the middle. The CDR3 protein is CASSFGPGKLFF. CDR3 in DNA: TGTGCCAGCAGTTTTGGGCCGGGAAAACTGTTTTTT.

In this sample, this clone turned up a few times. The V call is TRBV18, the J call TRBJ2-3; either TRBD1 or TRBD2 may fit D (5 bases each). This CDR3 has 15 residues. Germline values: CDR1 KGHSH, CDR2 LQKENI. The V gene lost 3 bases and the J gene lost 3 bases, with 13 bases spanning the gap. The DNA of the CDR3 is TGTGCCAGCTCACCCCAGGGAGTGGTAACAGATACGCAGTATTTT. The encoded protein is CASSPQGVVTDTQYF.

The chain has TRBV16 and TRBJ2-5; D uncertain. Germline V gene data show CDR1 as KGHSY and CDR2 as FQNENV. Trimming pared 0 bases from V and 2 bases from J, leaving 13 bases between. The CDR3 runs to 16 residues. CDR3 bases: TGTGCCAGCAGCCAATCTTTTGCGCCGACACAAGAGACCCAGTACTTC. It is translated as CASSQSFAPTQETQYF.

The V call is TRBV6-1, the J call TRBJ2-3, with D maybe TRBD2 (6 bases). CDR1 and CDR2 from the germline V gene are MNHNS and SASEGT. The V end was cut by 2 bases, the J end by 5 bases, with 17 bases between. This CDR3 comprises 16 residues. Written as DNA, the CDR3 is TGTGCCAGCAGTGAACACGGGGGATTGACTGAAGATACGCAGTATTTT. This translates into CASSEHGGLTEDTQYF.

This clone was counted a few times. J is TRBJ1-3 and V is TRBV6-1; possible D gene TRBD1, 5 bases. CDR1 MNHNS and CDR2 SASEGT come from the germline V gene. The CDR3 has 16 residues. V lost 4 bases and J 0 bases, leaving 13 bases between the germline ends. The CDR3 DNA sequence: TGTGCCAGCAGTGGCGGGTACAGGAGCTCTGGAAACACCATATATTTT. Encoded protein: CASSGGYRSSGNTIYF.

CDR3 residues: CASREGRLSGANVLTF. CDR3 DNA sequence: TGTGCCAGTAGGGAGGGACGCCTCTCTGGGGCCAACGTCCTGACTTTC. J is TRBJ2-6 and V is TRBV19, with a tentative D call TRBD2 (6 bases). The CDR3 contains 16 residues. From germline, CDR1 is LNHDA and CDR2 SQIVND (reference sequence). The ends were cut back, 6 bases at V and 0 bases at J, with 12 bases in the middle. Using reference TRBV19 and TRBJ2-6 for the parts outside the CDR3, the full variable domain is DGGITQSPKYLFRKEGQNVTLSCEQNLNHDAMYWYRQDPGQGLRLIYYSQIVNDFQKGDIAEGYSVSREKKESFPLTVTSAQKNPTAFYLCASREGRLSGANVLTFGAGSRLTVL.

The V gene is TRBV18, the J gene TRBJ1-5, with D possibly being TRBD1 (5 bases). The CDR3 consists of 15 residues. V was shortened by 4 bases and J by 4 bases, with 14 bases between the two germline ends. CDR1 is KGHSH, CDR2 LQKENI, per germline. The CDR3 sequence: CASSRSRGENQPQHF. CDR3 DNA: TGTGCCAGCTCACGTTCGAGGGGCGAGAATCAGCCCCAGCATTTT.

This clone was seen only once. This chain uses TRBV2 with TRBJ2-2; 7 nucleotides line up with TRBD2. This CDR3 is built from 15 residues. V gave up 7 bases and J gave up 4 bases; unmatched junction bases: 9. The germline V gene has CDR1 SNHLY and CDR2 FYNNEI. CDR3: CASKNNGGITGELFF. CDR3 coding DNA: TGTGCCAGCAAAAATAACGGGGGGATCACCGGGGAGCTGTTTTTT.

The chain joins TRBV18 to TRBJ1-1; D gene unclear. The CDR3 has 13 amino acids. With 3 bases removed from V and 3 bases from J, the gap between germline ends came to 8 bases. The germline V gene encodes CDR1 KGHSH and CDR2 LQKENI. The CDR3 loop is CASSPLGHTEAFF. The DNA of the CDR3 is TGTGCCAGCTCACCCCTAGGACACACTGAAGCTTTCTTT.

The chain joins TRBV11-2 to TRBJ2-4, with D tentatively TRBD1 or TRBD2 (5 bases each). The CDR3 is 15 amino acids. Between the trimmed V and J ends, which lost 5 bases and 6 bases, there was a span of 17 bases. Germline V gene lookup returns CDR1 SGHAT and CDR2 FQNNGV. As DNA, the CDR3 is TGTGCCAGCAGCATATCGGGGCTAGCCGGAAACATTCAGTACTTC. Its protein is CASSISGLAGNIQYF.

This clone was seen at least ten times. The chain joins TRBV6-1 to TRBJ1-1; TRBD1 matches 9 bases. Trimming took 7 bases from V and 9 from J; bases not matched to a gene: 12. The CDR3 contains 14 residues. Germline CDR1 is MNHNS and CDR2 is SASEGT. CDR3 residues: CASTVNRDRGKAFF. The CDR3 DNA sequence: TGTGCCAGCACCGTAAACCGAGACAGGGGGAAAGCTTTCTTT.

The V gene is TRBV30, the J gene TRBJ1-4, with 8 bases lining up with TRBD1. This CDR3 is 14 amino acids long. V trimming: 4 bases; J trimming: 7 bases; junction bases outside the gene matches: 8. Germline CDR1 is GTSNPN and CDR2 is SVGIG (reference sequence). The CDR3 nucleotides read TGTGCCTGGATCGATCAGGGGGCAGGTGAAAAACTGTTTTTT. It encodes CAWIDQGAGEKLFF.

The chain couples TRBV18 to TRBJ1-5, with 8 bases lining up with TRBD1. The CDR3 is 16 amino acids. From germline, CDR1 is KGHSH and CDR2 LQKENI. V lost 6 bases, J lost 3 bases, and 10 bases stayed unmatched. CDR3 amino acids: CASSPAGTGNNQPQHF. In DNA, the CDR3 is TGTGCCAGCTCCCCCGCCGGGACAGGTAACAATCAGCCCCAGCATTTT.

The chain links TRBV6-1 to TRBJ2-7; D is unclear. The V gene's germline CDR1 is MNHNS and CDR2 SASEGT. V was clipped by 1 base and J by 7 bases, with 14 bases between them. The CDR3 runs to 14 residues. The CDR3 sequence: CASSEGGIQREQYV. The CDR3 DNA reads TGTGCCAGCAGTGAAGGCGGCATCCAAAGGGAGCAGTACGTC.